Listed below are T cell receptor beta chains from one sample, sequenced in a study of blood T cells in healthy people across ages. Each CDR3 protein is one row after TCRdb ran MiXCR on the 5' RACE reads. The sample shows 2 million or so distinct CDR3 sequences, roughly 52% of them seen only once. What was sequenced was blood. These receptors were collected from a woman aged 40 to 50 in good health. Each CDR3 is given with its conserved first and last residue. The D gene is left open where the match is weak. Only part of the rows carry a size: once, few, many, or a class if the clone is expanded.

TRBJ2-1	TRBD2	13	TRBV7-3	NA	CASSARGSNEQFF	TGTGCCAGCAGCGCGCGGGGGAGCAATGAGCAGTTCTTC
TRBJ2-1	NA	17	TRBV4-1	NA	CASSQNFPGPEGNEQFF	TGCGCCAGCAGCCAGAATTTCCCGGGCCCCGAGGGCAATGAGCAGTTCTTC
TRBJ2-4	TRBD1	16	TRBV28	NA	CASQYRGSRIKNIQYF	TGTGCCAGCCAATACAGGGGGTCGCGGATCAAAAACATTCAGTACTTC
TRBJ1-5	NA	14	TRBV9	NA	CASSVARGNQPQHF	TGTGCCAGCAGCGTAGCTAGGGGCAATCAGCCCCAGCATTTT
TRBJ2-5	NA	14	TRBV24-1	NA	CATSDRDNQETQYF	TGTGCCACCAGTGACCGGGACAACCAAGAGACCCAGTACTTC
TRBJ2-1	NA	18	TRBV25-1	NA	CASSEFGGATGSYNEQFF	TGTGCCAGCAGTGAATTCGGAGGGGCTACCGGCTCCTACAATGAGCAGTTCTTC
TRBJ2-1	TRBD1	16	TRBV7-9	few	CASSLQGTASYNEQFF	TGTGCCAGCAGCTTACAGGGGACAGCATCCTACAATGAGCAGTTCTTC
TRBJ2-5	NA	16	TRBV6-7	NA	CASSYSRSGALETQYF	TGTGCCAGCAGTTACTCGAGATCCGGGGCTTTGGAGACCCAGTACTTC
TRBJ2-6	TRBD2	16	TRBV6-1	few	CASSEYGSGQANVLTF	TGTGCCAGCAGTGAATACGGTAGCGGGCAGGCCAACGTCCTGACTTTC
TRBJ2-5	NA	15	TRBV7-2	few	CASSPRALAHETQYF	TGTGCCAGCAGCCCCCGGGCCCTAGCCCATGAGACCCAGTACTTC
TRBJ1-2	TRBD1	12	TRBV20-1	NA	CSVTGVRGGYTF	TGCAGTGTTACAGGGGTTAGGGGCGGCTACACCTTC
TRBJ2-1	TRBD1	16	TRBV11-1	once	CASSLEGARPYNEQFF	TGTGCCAGCAGCTTAGAGGGGGCGCGGCCCTACAATGAGCAGTTCTTC
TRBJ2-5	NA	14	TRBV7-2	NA	CASSLQGIEETQYF	TGTGCCAGCAGCTTACAGGGGATCGAGGAGACCCAGTACTTC
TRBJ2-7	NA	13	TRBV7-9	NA	CASSSGVVYEQYF	TGTGCCAGCAGCTCGGGTGTGGTTTACGAGCAGTACTTC
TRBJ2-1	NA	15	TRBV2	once	CASLGRAEQHNEQFF	TGTGCCAGCCTTGGGCGGGCAGAACAACACAATGAGCAGTTCTTC
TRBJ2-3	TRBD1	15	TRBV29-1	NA	CSVGGFTGGTDTQYF	TGCAGCGTTGGGGGGTTTACAGGGGGCACAGATACGCAGTATTTT
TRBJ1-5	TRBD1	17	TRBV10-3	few	CAISRPGQGNSNQPQHF	TGTGCCATCAGTAGACCGGGACAGGGGAATAGCAATCAGCCCCAGCATTTT
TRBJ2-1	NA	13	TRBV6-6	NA	CASKTGSQETQFF	TGTGCCAGCAAAACAGGGTCACAAGAGACCCAGTTCTTC
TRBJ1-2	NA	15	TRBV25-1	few	CASSEPTGSNYGYTF	TGTGCCAGCAGTGAACCCACAGGTTCCAACTATGGCTACACCTTC